The clone carrying this T cell receptor (beta chain) was observed a few times. Its antigen is as yet unknown. Gene names refer to mouse genes. The read ends 4 residues shy of where the CDR3 ends; the end is completed using the germline J gene. RNA was isolated and reverse transcribed to cDNA, the sequencing template. TCRdb keeps only in-frame clones here, not all; method: immunoSEQ multiplex PCR. The sample lists about 270,000 clones, none appearing once, the ten largest making up around 1.2%. The data originate from a study of CD8+ T cells in alopecia areata. Study-wide background: Spontaneously alopecic C3H/HeJ graft donors, roughly 6-13 months old, gave skin to approximately 7-11-week-old female C3H/HeJ mice. Study outcomes and limitations: Lesional scalp, notably in alopecia totalis/universalis, had clonality above that of normal scalp. Patients shared TCRs less clearly than mice did, possibly for HLA-related reasons. Scalp sequencing also captures normal skin's resident alphabeta T cells.

Markers used for sorting pooled cutaneous lymph node cells were CD4, CD8alpha, NKG2D, NKG2ACE and others. The CDR3 has 12 amino acids. CDR1 and CDR2 (germline): NNHNN, SYGAGS (reference sequence). Specimen: CD4+ T cells sorted from a lymph node. The sequence was collected from a C3H/HeJ mouse with alopecia areata. The mouse line has the MHC haplotype H2-k. The chain uses TRBV13-2 and TRBJ1-2; D might be TRBD1 (5 bases). The CDR3 region is CASGDWGGDYTF. The CDR3 DNA, read in part, is TGTGCCAGCGGTGACTGGGGGGGC.